The sequence of this TCR beta chain was determined in a study of blood T cell repertoires in COVID-19. The wider study: Collection of acute and convalescent COVID-19 samples took place in the United States, Italy and Spain. The cDNA or gDNA used as material had been derived from T cells, B-cell-depleted T cells, or PBMCs.

V was cut by 0 bases and J by 7 bases, with 13 bases left in between. The CDR3 is made up of 14 amino acids. Germline V gene lookup returns CDR1 LGHDT and CDR2 YNNKEL (reference sequence). Original processing notes: Reference gene primer amplification gave nucleated cell count estimates. The data were produced by immunoSEQ multiplex PCR, yet TCRdb's version contains in-frame clones alone and is incomplete. V and J calls and clone size follow that table, whereas D and trimming were derived from the DNA. The sample carries 110,000 or so clones, over 65% recorded once. The sequenced material came from peripheral blood. The chain recombines TRBV3-1 (or the pseudogene TRBV3-2) with TRBJ2-7; D is unclear. This sequence originates from a middle-aged woman with acute or convalescent COVID-19. CDR3 coding DNA: TGTGCCAGCAGCCAAGACTCAGCTAGTCGGGAGCAGTACTTC. This translates into CASSQDSASREQYF.